Below are 32 T cell receptor beta chains sequenced from a single sample in a study of CD8 T cells in ankylosing spondylitis. MiXCR, run by TCRdb on the 5' RACE reads, gives a single entry per CDR3 protein. The sample consists of roughly 700,000 distinct CDR3 sequences, roughly 19% of them appearing once. These receptors' targets are unknown. Study-wide results and caveats: Ankylosing spondylitis blood appeared to carry a characteristic TCR beta motif of several highly homologous variants.

Specimen: blood, either unsorted or a sorted T cell fraction (not recorded which). The receptors originated from a male donor with ankylosing spondylitis.

The chain employs TRBV5-1 and TRBJ2-5; 7 nucleotides agree with TRBD1. V gave up 2 bases and J gave up 4 bases; unmatched junction bases: 11. CDR3 length: 16 amino acids. Germline assignment: CDR1 SGHRS and CDR2 YFSETQ. Here the CDR3 DNA reads TGCGCCAGCAGCTTACCCTCACAGGGGTTGCGAGAGACCCAGTACTTC. Its protein is CASSLPSQGLRETQYF.

This clonotype was counted at least ten times. This chain connects TRBV29-1 to TRBJ2-7; no firm D call. The CDR3 contains 11 residues. V gave up 4 bases and J gave up 4 bases, with 8 bases separating them. Germline CDR1 is SQVTM and CDR2 is ANQGSEA. The CDR3 loop reads CSVGGQYEQYF. CDR3 DNA: TGCAGCGTTGGTGGGCAATACGAGCAGTACTTC.

V and J are TRBV5-1 and TRBJ2-5; D is unclear. The CDR3 extends over 15 amino acids. Germline CDR1 is SGHRS and CDR2 is YFSETQ. V lost 4 bases, J lost 1 base, and 14 bases lay in between. The CDR3 DNA follows: TGCGCCAGCAGCCACGTCGACGAGAGCCAAGAGACCCAGTACTTC. Protein: CASSHVDESQETQYF.

The chain uses TRBV7-2 and TRBJ1-2, with 7 bases fitting TRBD1. Germline CDR1 is SGHTA and CDR2 is FQGNSA. The CDR3 has 14 amino acids. V gave up 5 bases and J gave up 8 bases; unmatched junction bases: 11. The CDR3 coding sequence is TGTGCCAGCAGCCCCCAGGGGGGGGCGGGAGGCTACACCTTC. This gives the protein CASSPQGGAGGYTF.

This clonotype has only a few counts. The V gene is TRBV6-2 or TRBV6-3, the J gene TRBJ2-7, with 7 bases aligning to TRBD1. V gave up 3 bases and J gave up 0 bases; unmatched junction bases: 5. Germline CDR1 reads MNHEY; CDR2 reads SVGEGT. The CDR3 is 15 residues long. In nucleotides, the CDR3 is TGTGCCAGCAGTTATGTGGACAGGAGCTCCTACGAGCAGTACTTC. Its protein is CASSYVDRSSYEQYF.

This clonotype was seen ten or more times. This chain connects TRBV20-1 to TRBJ2-3; a possible D gene is TRBD1 (5 bases). The length of the CDR3 is 15 residues. CDR1 DFQATT and CDR2 SNEGSKA come from the germline V gene (reference sequence). Trimming pared 8 bases from V and 1 base from J, leaving 19 bases between. The CDR3 sequence is CSLSRGPSGTDTQYF. The CDR3 DNA sequence: TGCAGTCTGAGTAGGGGTCCTAGTGGCACAGATACGCAGTATTTT.

The rearrangement joins TRBV18 to TRBJ1-2, with 7 bases aligning to TRBD1. The CDR3 runs to 13 residues. Germline V gene data show CDR1 as KGHSH and CDR2 as LQKENI. The junction had 2 bases not matched to a gene; V was cut back by 3 bases and J by 4 bases. The CDR3 loop reads CASSPDRVYGYTF. In nucleotides, the CDR3 is TGTGCCAGCTCACCTGACAGGGTCTATGGCTACACCTTC.

The genes are TRBV2 and TRBJ2-3; the match to TRBD2 covers 7 bases. The CDR3 has 15 residues. The germline CDR1 and CDR2 sequences are SNHLY and FYNNEI. After removal of 5 bases from V and 5 bases from J, the junction contained 10 bases not matched to a gene. The CDR3 sequence: CASSHPGLPQDTQYF. In DNA, the CDR3 is TGTGCCAGCAGTCATCCGGGACTACCCCAAGATACGCAGTATTTT. The complete variable domain, with remaining parts taken from reference TRBV2 and TRBJ2-3, reads EPEVTQTPSHQVTQMGQEVILRCVPISNHLYFYWYRQILGQKVEFLVSFYNNEISEKSEIFDDQFSVERPDGSNFTLKIRSTKLEDSAMYFCASSHPGLPQDTQYFGPGTRLTVL.

There are many counts of this clonotype. The chain joins TRBV20-1 to TRBJ1-1; 9 bases line up with TRBD1. J gave up 4 bases and V 6 bases, and 6 bases lay outside the gene matches. The CDR3 runs 13 residues. Germline CDR1 is DFQATT and CDR2 is SNEGSKA (reference sequence). The CDR3 DNA reads TGCAGTGCAGGACAGGGGTCAGCCACTGAAGCTTTCTTT. It specifies CSAGQGSATEAFF.

This clonotype was seen at least ten times. V usage is TRBV12-3 or TRBV12-4 and J usage is TRBJ2-2; 8 bases match TRBD1. The length of the CDR3 is 15 residues. Trimming took 1 base from V and 6 from J; bases not matched to a gene: 4. The DNA of the CDR3 is TGTGCCAGCAGTTTAGAAGGACAGGGATCCGGGGAGCTGTTTTTT. Its protein product is CASSLEGQGSGELFF.

The chain uses TRBV2 and TRBJ2-1, with TRBD1 identical over 7 bases. There are 16 residues in the CDR3. The germline gives CDR1 SNHLY, CDR2 FYNNEI. Trimming cost V 6 bases and J 7 bases; bases outside gene matches: 15. CDR3 coding DNA: TGTGCCAGCAGGGGGCTGACAGGGCAGTTGGGAAATGAGCAGTTCTTC. It yields the protein CASRGLTGQLGNEQFF.

V and J are TRBV19 and TRBJ2-2; 8 bases are a match to TRBD2. The CDR3 is made up of 15 amino acids. The trim removed 6 bases at V and 5 bases at J, leaving 8 bases unmatched. The germline gives CDR1 LNHDA, CDR2 SQIVND (reference sequence). The chain's CDR3 is CASRVSGTSTGELFF. As DNA, the CDR3 is TGTGCCAGTAGGGTCTCCGGGACTAGTACCGGGGAGCTGTTTTTT.

This clonotype has a handful of counts. The chain couples TRBV12-3 or TRBV12-4 to TRBJ1-2; D is unclear. CDR3 length: 15 amino acids. Trimming took off 3 bases at V and 2 bases at J, with 13 bases between the two ends. Written as DNA, the CDR3 is TGTGCCAGCAGTTTTAGGGCAGAGGGAAACTATGGCTACACCTTC. Amino acid sequence: CASSFRAEGNYGYTF.

V is TRBV12-3 or TRBV12-4 and J is TRBJ1-2, with 9 bases lining up with TRBD1. V shed 6 bases and J 4 bases; nucleotides not matched to a gene: 9. The CDR3 contains 15 residues. The CDR3 is CASSTQGAVSYGYTF. The CDR3 nucleotides read TGTGCCAGCAGCACACAGGGGGCGGTCTCCTATGGCTACACCTTC.

The rearrangement joins TRBV11-2 to TRBJ2-1; TRBD2 agrees at 8 bases. Unmatched junction bases numbered 7, after V lost 0 bases and J lost 0 bases. Germline values: CDR1 SGHAT, CDR2 FQNNGV. This CDR3 is built from 18 residues. The CDR3 loop reads CASSLDPPGGPSYNEQFF. In nucleotides, the CDR3 is TGTGCCAGCAGCTTAGATCCTCCGGGGGGGCCCTCCTACAATGAGCAGTTCTTC.

This chain connects TRBV12-3 or TRBV12-4 to TRBJ1-3, with TRBD1 matching over 8 bases. The ends lost 7 bases at V and 0 bases at J; junction bases unmatched: 8. The CDR3 is 16 amino acids. The CDR3 sequence is CASTLGQAISGNTIYF. Written as DNA, the CDR3 is TGTGCCAGCACCCTGGGACAGGCCATCTCTGGAAACACCATATATTTT.

Ten or more counts support this clonotype. The chain joins TRBV7-6 to TRBJ1-2, with a tentative D call TRBD1 (6 bases). The CDR3 covers 15 residues. The V end lost 5 bases, the J end lost 5 bases, and 18 bases lay between the germline ends. The germline CDR1 and CDR2 sequences are SGHVS and FNYEAQ. This CDR3 reads CASSPGSGAPYGYTF. DNA for the CDR3: TGTGCCAGCAGCCCCGGCTCGGGGGCCCCTTATGGCTACACCTTC.

The chain employs TRBV20-1 and TRBJ2-7; TRBD1 or TRBD2 may be the D gene (5 bases each). Looked up from germline, CDR1 is DFQATT and CDR2 is SNEGSKA (reference sequence). Trimming cost V 3 bases and J 6 bases, with 18 bases left between them. The CDR3 runs to 14 residues. The DNA of the CDR3 is TGCAGTGCTAGGACCGGGACCCCCTTCGGCGAGCAGTACTTC. Protein sequence: CSARTGTPFGEQYF.

This clonotype has just a few counts. The chain joins TRBV20-1 to TRBJ2-3; 7 bases align to TRBD2. Unmatched junction bases numbered 14, after V lost 6 bases and J lost 2 bases. This CDR3 comprises 16 residues. The germline V gene encodes CDR1 DFQATT and CDR2 SNEGSKA (reference sequence). The CDR3 region is CSADVLAQRFTDTQYF. The DNA of the CDR3 is TGCAGTGCGGACGTACTAGCGCAGAGGTTCACAGATACGCAGTATTTT.

This clonotype was recorded many times. CDR3 sequence reads: CASSDAGSAKAEQFF. CDR3 in DNA: TGTGCCAGCAGTGACGCAGGTTCGGCCAAAGCTGAGCAGTTCTTC. The chain uses TRBV6-4 and TRBJ2-1; D gene ambiguous. The CDR3 has 15 amino acids. From germline, CDR1 is MRHNA and CDR2 SNTAGT. V was clipped by 2 bases and J by 9 bases, with 17 bases between them.

The gene calls are TRBV20-1 and TRBJ1-2, with TRBD1 matching 7 bases. V gave up 2 bases and J gave up 1 base; unmatched junction bases: 7. The CDR3 runs to 15 residues. The germline CDR1 and CDR2 sequences are DFQATT and SNEGSKA (reference sequence). CDR3 coding DNA: TGCAGTGCTAGAATCCGGGACAGAATTAACTATGGCTACACCTTC. This gives the protein CSARIRDRINYGYTF.

V and J are TRBV5-5 and TRBJ2-5, with TRBD1 matching 8 bases. Trimming at V came to 0 bases and at J to 7 bases, leaving 5 bases not matched to a gene. CDR1 and CDR2 from the germline V gene are SGHKS and YYEKEE (reference sequence). This CDR3 contains 14 residues. DNA for the CDR3: TGTGCCAGCAGCTTGGATGGACAGGGACTGACCCAGTACTTC. Translated, it gives CASSLDGQGLTQYF.

This clonotype was seen more than once but under ten times. CDR3 loop: CATGPHYNEQFF. The DNA for the CDR3 is TGTGCCACAGGCCCACACTACAATGAGCAGTTCTTC. The chain employs TRBV12-3 or TRBV12-4 and TRBJ2-1, with unresolved D. CDR3 length: 12 residues. V gave up 10 bases and J gave up 3 bases, with 10 bases separating them.

The chain carries TRBV24-1 and TRBJ1-5, with a tentative D call TRBD1 (6 bases). This CDR3 region has 14 residues. Germline CDR1 is KGHDR and CDR2 is SFDVKD. V was clipped by 2 bases and J by 7 bases, with 11 bases between them. In nucleotides, the CDR3 is TGTGCCACCAGTGATTGGAACAGGGAGCAGCCCCAGCATTTT. It encodes CATSDWNREQPQHF.

This chain links TRBV6-2 or TRBV6-3 with TRBJ2-3, with D perhaps matching TRBD1 (5 bases). This CDR3 has 16 amino acids. The germline CDR1 and CDR2 sequences are MNHEY and SVGEGT. V lost 4 bases and J 2 bases, leaving 16 bases between the germline ends. The CDR3 is CASSFSLLTATDTQYF. The CDR3 DNA follows: TGTGCCAGCAGTTTCTCCCTCCTGACAGCCACAGATACGCAGTATTTT.

This clonotype was observed at least ten times. The rearrangement links TRBV20-1 to TRBJ2-3; 7 positions match TRBD2. This CDR3 is 15 amino acids long. V lost 6 bases, J lost 1 base, and 10 bases stayed unmatched. Germline V gene data show CDR1 as DFQATT and CDR2 as SNEGSKA (reference sequence). CDR3 in amino acids: CSAEKRGGGTDTQYF. The CDR3 DNA follows: TGCAGTGCAGAAAAGCGGGGCGGGGGCACAGATACGCAGTATTTT.

Only a few counts were recorded for this clonotype. J is TRBJ1-2 and V is TRBV20-1, with 10 bases identical to TRBD1. The CDR3 is made up of 15 amino acids. Germline values: CDR1 DFQATT, CDR2 SNEGSKA (reference sequence). After removal of 4 bases from V and 6 bases from J, the junction contained 11 bases not matched to a gene. The CDR3 here is CSAIWSGTGVDGYTF. The CDR3 coding sequence is TGCAGTGCTATATGGTCCGGGACAGGGGTAGATGGCTACACCTTC.

The rearrangement uses TRBV3-1 and TRBJ1-1; D may be TRBD1 (5 bases). This CDR3 is 16 amino acids long. V was shortened by 4 bases and J by 0 bases, with 15 bases between the two germline ends. The germline V gene has CDR1 LGHDT and CDR2 YNNKEL (reference sequence). The CDR3 here is CASSPHGALMNTEAFF. In DNA form, the CDR3 reads TGTGCCAGCAGCCCCCACGGGGCTTTAATGAACACTGAAGCTTTCTTT. The full variable domain, completed using reference TRBV3-1 and TRBJ1-1, is DTAVSQTPKYLVTQMGNDKSIKCEQNLGHDTMYWYKQDSKKFLKIMFSYNNKELIINETVPNRFSPKSPDKAHLNLHINSLELGDSAVYFCASSPHGALMNTEAFFGQGTRLTVV.

A few counts support this clonotype. The chain employs TRBV5-1 and TRBJ2-6, with 8 positions matching TRBD1. The CDR3 contains 20 residues. The trim removed 0 bases at V and 0 bases at J, leaving 11 bases unmatched. Germline V gene sequence: CDR1 SGHRS, CDR2 YFSETQ. The CDR3 nucleotides read TGCGCCAGCAGCTTGGCGGGCGGACAGGGTTCCTCCTCTGGGGCCAACGTCCTGACTTTC. The encoded protein is CASSLAGGQGSSSGANVLTF.

This clonotype has a handful of counts. The chain employs TRBV27 and TRBJ2-5; 9 nucleotides match TRBD1. Germline V CDR1 and CDR2: MNHEY, SMNVEV (reference sequence). J lost 5 bases, V lost 8 bases, and 15 bases had no gene match. This CDR3 region has 16 residues. Here the CDR3 DNA reads TGTGCCAGCGGAACCCGGGACAGGGCACGCGGTGAGACCCAGTACTTC. Its translation: CASGTRDRARGETQYF.

This clonotype appeared a few times. The chain uses TRBV12-3 or TRBV12-4 and TRBJ2-1; D unclear. V gave up 3 bases and J gave up 0 bases, with 9 bases separating them. CDR3 length: 15 amino acids. The CDR3 spells CASSFQVPSYNEQFF. CDR3 in DNA: TGTGCCAGCAGTTTCCAGGTACCCTCCTACAATGAGCAGTTCTTC.

The chain links TRBV3-1 to TRBJ2-7, with TRBD2 identical over 7 bases. The CDR3 runs 14 residues. Unmatched junction bases numbered 8, after V lost 3 bases and J lost 6 bases. Germline loops: CDR1 LGHDT, CDR2 YNNKEL (reference sequence). DNA for the CDR3: TGTGCCAGCAGCCACGGCGGGGGTGAATTCGAGCAGTACTTC. This sequence encodes CASSHGGGEFEQYF.